A single sample gave rise to the 17 T cell receptor beta chains below, sequenced in a study of OX40 agonist ivuxolimab in advanced cancers. Sequencing used immunoSEQ multiplex PCR; TCRdb keeps in-frame clones, though not all of them. The sample holds tens of thousands of clones, 85% to 90% seen once. The sample in question was CD4+ or CD8+ T cells sorted from blood, obtained in a trial of the OX40 agonist ivuxolimab. These receptors came from an adult with an advanced solid tumor such as melanoma, head and neck, liver or kidney cancer.

The chain has TRBV5-1 and TRBJ2-7; no clear D. The CDR3 covers 13 residues. Trimming left V 0 bases short and J 3 bases short, with 7 bases between. Per germline, CDR1 SGHRS and CDR2 YFSETQ. The CDR3 spells CASSLGSHYEQYF. The CDR3 coding sequence is TGCGCCAGCAGCTTGGGTTCTCACTACGAGCAGTACTTC.

The chain recombines TRBV5-1 with TRBJ2-3; no clear D. Trimming stripped 0 bases from V and 2 bases from J, with 7 bases between. The CDR3 runs 14 residues. Germline-derived CDR1 and CDR2 are SGHRS and YFSETQ. CDR3 bases: TGCGCCAGCAGCTTGGGGGAAAACACAGATACGCAGTATTTT. Translation: CASSLGENTDTQYF.

This clone came up once. At one of its ends the junction is not consistent with the germline gene, which may arise from a read error. The V call is TRBV4-1, the J call TRBJ1-5; a weak D match, TRBD1 (6 bases). Germline values: CDR1 MGHRA, CDR2 YSYEKL. CDR3 length equals 16 residues. The CDR3 DNA reads TGCGCCGGCAGCCCTGCAGGGGCCCGTAGCAATCAGCCCCAGCATTTT. This encodes CAGSPAGARSNQPQHF.

The chain is built from TRBV6-4 and TRBJ1-5, with TRBD1 matching 9 bases. CDR1 and CDR2 from the germline V gene are MRHNA and SNTAGT. The trim removed 9 bases at V and 1 base at J, leaving 4 bases unmatched. The CDR3 extends over 14 amino acids. CDR3 sequence: CARTDRGSNQPQHF. The DNA of the CDR3 is TGTGCCAGGACGGACAGGGGAAGCAATCAGCCCCAGCATTTT.

V and J are TRBV30 and TRBJ2-3, with TRBD2 matching 10 bases. V gave up 0 bases and J gave up 3 bases; unmatched junction bases: 3. Germline-derived CDR1 and CDR2 are GTSNPN and SVGIG (reference sequence). The CDR3 consists of 15 residues. The CDR3 sequence: CAWSVGTSDTDTQYF. CDR3 sequence (DNA): TGTGCCTGGAGTGTCGGGACTAGCGATACAGATACGCAGTATTTT.

The rearrangement joins TRBV7-2 to TRBJ1-3; 10 bases fit TRBD1. The length of the CDR3 is 17 residues. V lost 3 bases and J lost 1; bases outside the gene matches: 6. Germline-derived CDR1 and CDR2 are SGHTA and FQGNSA. CDR3 sequence: CASSLSWDRGSGNTIYF. The CDR3 nucleotides read TGTGCCAGCAGCTTGAGTTGGGACAGGGGATCTGGAAACACCATATATTTT.

This chain joins TRBV11-2 and TRBJ2-2; tentative D call: TRBD2 (5 bases). The CDR3 consists of 14 residues. Germline V gene lookup returns CDR1 SGHAT and CDR2 FQNNGV. Trimming stripped 3 bases from V and 6 bases from J, with 11 bases between. The CDR3: CASSFSGKAGELFF. The CDR3 DNA is TGTGCCAGCAGCTTCTCCGGGAAGGCCGGGGAGCTGTTTTTT.

The chain is built from TRBV4-1 and TRBJ2-2; the D is unclear. The CDR3 is 14 amino acids. Germline lookup yields CDR1 MGHRA and CDR2 YSYEKL. Trimming took off 1 base at V and 3 bases at J, with 6 bases between the two ends. CDR3 DNA sequence: TGCGCCAGCAGCCAAGTCAGTTACACCGGGGAGCTGTTTTTT. The encoded protein is CASSQVSYTGELFF.

The rearrangement uses TRBV19 and TRBJ2-7; 10 bases line up with TRBD2. Trimming took 3 bases from V and 6 from J; bases not matched to a gene: 8. Germline V CDR1 and CDR2: LNHDA, SQIVND (reference sequence). The length of the CDR3 is 15 residues. In nucleotides, the CDR3 is TGTGCCAGTAGTATGGAGCTAGCGGGAGTTCTCGAGCAGTACTTC. Translating gives CASSMELAGVLEQYF.

V gene TRBV9 combines with J gene TRBJ2-1; possibly TRBD2 for D (6 bases). Germline values: CDR1 SGDLS, CDR2 YYNGEE. Trimming stripped 4 bases from V and 9 bases from J, with 11 bases between. The CDR3 extends over 12 amino acids. CDR3 region: CASSPSGLEQFF. In DNA form, the CDR3 reads TGTGCCAGCAGCCCCTCGGGACTTGAGCAGTTCTTC.

J is TRBJ1-2 and V is TRBV13; D perhaps matches TRBD1 (6 bases). The CDR3 has 16 amino acids. Germline V lookup: CDR1 PRHDT, CDR2 FYEKMQ (reference sequence). V was pared by 3 bases and J by 4 bases, with 18 bases between. The CDR3: CASSFGGRGLFYGYTF. CDR3 nucleotides: TGTGCCAGCAGCTTCGGGGGCAGGGGATTATTCTATGGCTACACCTTC.

This sequence joins TRBV13 and TRBJ1-6, with D tentatively TRBD1 (5 bases). Germline V gene sequence: CDR1 PRHDT, CDR2 FYEKMQ (reference sequence). V lost 5 bases, J lost 2 bases, and 13 bases lay in between. The CDR3 covers 16 residues. The CDR3, as DNA: TGTGCCAGCAGCCCCCGGGGGGAAACCTATAATTCACCCCTCCACTTT. Residues: CASSPRGETYNSPLHF.

J is TRBJ2-1 and V is TRBV27, with D hard to call. Germline V gives CDR1 MNHEY, CDR2 SMNVEV (reference sequence). V was shortened by 3 bases and J by 8 bases, with 5 bases between the two germline ends. The CDR3 covers 11 residues. In DNA, the CDR3 is TGTGCCAGCAGTTTGGAAGATGAGCAGTTCTTC. It specifies CASSLEDEQFF.

V and J are TRBV7-3 and TRBJ1-4, with TRBD1 matching over 7 bases. The CDR3 extends over 15 amino acids. Germline-derived CDR1 and CDR2 are SGHTA and FQGTGA. V trimming: 5 bases; J trimming: 7 bases; junction bases outside the gene matches: 10. The CDR3, as DNA: TGTGCCAGCAGCGGACGGGACAGCCCTTTTGAAAAACTGTTTTTT. Its translation is CASSGRDSPFEKLFF.

The rearrangement uses TRBV30 and TRBJ1-1; no reliable D call. The length of the CDR3 is 13 residues. Germline assignment: CDR1 GTSNPN and CDR2 SVGIG (reference sequence). V dropped 0 bases and J dropped 1 base, with 6 bases sitting between them. The CDR3 DNA reads TGTGCCTGGAGTGTCTCCACGAACACTGAAGCTTTCTTT. This translates into CAWSVSTNTEAFF.

V usage is TRBV19 and J usage is TRBJ2-7; D is perhaps TRBD1 or TRBD2 (5 bases each). Germline assignment: CDR1 LNHDA and CDR2 SQIVND (reference sequence). This CDR3 has 16 residues. The V end was cut by 4 bases, the J end by 4 bases, with 20 bases between. CDR3 region: CASSTSMGPRRYEQYF. In nucleotides, the CDR3 is TGTGCCAGTAGTACGAGCATGGGACCGAGAAGGTACGAGCAGTACTTC. Looking up the rest from reference TRBV19 and TRBJ2-7 gives the full variable domain: DGGITQSPKYLFRKEGQNVTLSCEQNLNHDAMYWYRQDPGQGLRLIYYSQIVNDFQKGDIAEGYSVSREKKESFPLTVTSAQKNPTAFYLCASSTSMGPRRYEQYFGPGTRLTVT.

The chain joins TRBV6-5 to TRBJ2-7, with 7 bases identical to TRBD2. This CDR3 contains 14 residues. Germline lookup yields CDR1 MNHEY and CDR2 SVGAGI. V dropped 4 bases and J dropped 3; count of bases not matched to a gene: 6. CDR3 residues: CASSSAGVSYEQYF. CDR3 nucleotides: TGTGCCAGCAGTTCGGCGGGAGTCAGCTACGAGCAGTACTTC.